This T cell receptor beta chain was retrieved from a study of T cells in localized non-small cell lung cancer. General study points: It was uninvolved adjacent lung that showed the highest T cell clonality, exceeding tumor.

Data came from immunoSEQ multiplex PCR; TCRdb stores just in-frame clones and leaves some out. This table holds about 40,000 clones, approximately 81% found once. Trimming left V 2 bases short and J 12 bases short, with 17 bases between. The germline gives CDR1 SGHVS, CDR2 FNYEAQ. This CDR3 is 15 amino acids long. Concerning this clone: Antigen unknown.

The J gene is TRBJ2-6, the V gene TRBV7-6; possibly TRBD1 for D (5 bases). The sample in question was peripheral blood mononuclear cells, obtained before any cancer treatment. This sequence was found in a male donor older than 55 with stage II lung adenocarcinoma. Here the CDR3 reads CASSLLGHTDPVLTF. The CDR3, as DNA: TGTGCCAGCAGCTTACTCGGACACACCGACCCCGTCCTGACTTTC.